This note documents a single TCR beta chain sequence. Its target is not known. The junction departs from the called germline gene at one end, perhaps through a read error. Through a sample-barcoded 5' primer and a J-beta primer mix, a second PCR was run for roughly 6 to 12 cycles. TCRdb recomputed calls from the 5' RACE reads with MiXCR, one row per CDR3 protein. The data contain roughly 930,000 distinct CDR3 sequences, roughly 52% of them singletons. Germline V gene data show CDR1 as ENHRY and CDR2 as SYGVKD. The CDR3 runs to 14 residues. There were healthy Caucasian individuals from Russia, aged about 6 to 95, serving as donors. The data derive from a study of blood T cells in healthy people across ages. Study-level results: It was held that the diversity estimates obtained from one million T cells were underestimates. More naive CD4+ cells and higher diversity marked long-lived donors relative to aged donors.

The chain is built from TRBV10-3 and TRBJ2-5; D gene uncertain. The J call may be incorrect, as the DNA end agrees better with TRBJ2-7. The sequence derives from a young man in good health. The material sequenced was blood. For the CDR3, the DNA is TGTGCCATCAGCGAGTCGTATAGGGTCTGCGAGCAGTACTTC. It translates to CAISESYRVCEQYF.